This T cell receptor (beta chain) stems from a study of cytotoxic CD8 clonotypes in ibrutinib-treated CLL. As for the study in general: Around 25 partial and 2 complete responses; at median around 71 months, roughly 14 remitted, roughly 12 progressed. The study, taken as a whole, reports: Public clonotypes, rarely seen, contracted or held steady on treatment. Sustained-remission and progressing patients were not sampled at matched times.

On this clone itself: The antigen is unknown.

The assay was immunoSEQ multiplex PCR, and TCRdb's table has in-frame clones only and misses some. This table has some 140,000 clones, 75% to 95% appearing once. The germline V gene has CDR1 SQVTM and CDR2 ANQGSEA. The CDR3 is 13 amino acids. Trimming at V came to 4 bases and at J to 7 bases, leaving 7 bases not matched to a gene. The origin of this receptor is a human donor with chronic lymphocytic leukemia. Sequences were derived from PBMCs, sampled after 12 months of ibrutinib treatment. The chain combines TRBV29-1 with TRBJ1-5, with 7 bases fitting TRBD1. The CDR3 DNA is TGCAGCGTTGGTCAGGGGGTAGGGCAGCCCCAGCATTTT. Its protein product is CSVGQGVGQPQHF. The full variable domain, with the rest looked up from reference TRBV29-1 and TRBJ1-5, is SAVISQKPSRDICQRGTSLTIQCQVDSQVTMMFWYRQQPGQSLTLIATANQGSEATYESGFVIDKFPISRPNLTFSTLTVSNMSPEDSSIYLCSVGQGVGQPQHFGDGTRLSIL.